Each of the 25 T cell receptor beta chains below was sequenced from the same sample in a study of cytomegalovirus exposure and HLA in healthy donors. The PCR used 60 Vbeta and 13 Jbeta primers. The data were produced by immunoSEQ multiplex PCR, yet TCRdb's version contains in-frame clones alone and is incomplete. The sample includes around 200,000 clones, about 80% of them seen just once. Sample: PBMCs. Source of these receptors: a man aged 30-40 years in good health and CMV-seronegative.

The V and J genes are TRBV10-2 and TRBJ1-4; 7 bases fit TRBD1. CDR3 length equals 15 residues. Trimming took 5 bases from V and 7 from J; bases not matched to a gene: 10. The germline V gene encodes CDR1 WSHSY and CDR2 SAAADI. The DNA for the CDR3 is TGCGCCAGCAGTCAACCAGACAGGGCGGTTGAAAAACTGTTTTTT. The encoded protein is CASSQPDRAVEKLFF.

This sequence joins TRBV19 and TRBJ1-6, with a possible D match to TRBD1 (6 bases). Germline values: CDR1 LNHDA, CDR2 SQIVND (reference sequence). The length of the CDR3 is 16 residues. Trimming took off 5 bases at V and 7 bases at J, with 18 bases between the two ends. CDR3 residues: CASSYGRAGANSPLHF. CDR3 nucleotides: TGTGCCAGTAGTTATGGCCGCGCGGGGGCGAATTCACCCCTCCACTTT.

This clone was counted between two and nine times. This sequence joins TRBV6-5 and TRBJ1-2; D call uncertain. CDR1 MNHEY and CDR2 SVGAGI come from the germline V gene. Trimming took off 5 bases at V and 2 bases at J, with 9 bases between the two ends. This CDR3 is 13 amino acids long. CDR3 bases: TGTGCCAGCAGTACTGGCGGAAACTATGGCTACACCTTC. Translation gives CASSTGGNYGYTF.

The table lists this clone with a few counts. V is TRBV10-3 and J is TRBJ2-3, with D unresolved. Deletions cut 4 bases from V and 1 base from J, with 6 bases between. Germline CDR1 and CDR2: ENHRY and SYGVKD. The CDR3 contains 13 residues. The CDR3, as DNA: TGTGCCATCAGTGGCCAGGGCACAGATACGCAGTATTTT. It encodes CAISGQGTDTQYF.

The V gene is TRBV4-1, the J gene TRBJ2-5, with D maybe TRBD2 (5 bases). Germline CDR1 is MGHRA and CDR2 is YSYEKL. Between the trimmed V and J ends, which lost 1 base and 2 bases, there was a span of 17 bases. The CDR3 runs to 17 residues. The CDR3 spells CASSQAQPGKIQETQYF. CDR3 coding DNA: TGCGCCAGCAGCCAAGCCCAGCCGGGAAAGATACAAGAGACCCAGTACTTC.

The chain links TRBV30 to TRBJ2-1; tentative D call: TRBD2 (6 bases). Germline V gene data show CDR1 as GTSNPN and CDR2 as SVGIG (reference sequence). This CDR3 is built from 13 residues. V was cut by 5 bases and J by 1 base, with 9 bases left in between. The CDR3 sequence: CAWLASSYNEQFF. In nucleotides, the CDR3 is TGTGCCTGGCTAGCGTCGTCCTACAATGAGCAGTTCTTC.

The chain links TRBV28 to TRBJ2-2; 9 nucleotides line up with TRBD1. Germline V gives CDR1 MDHEN, CDR2 SYDVKM. The CDR3 totals 15 residues. The V gene end was trimmed by 5 bases and the J gene end by 9 bases; junction bases not matched to a gene: 10. The CDR3 protein is CASSGQGTPHRELFF. The CDR3 bases are TGTGCCAGCAGTGGACAGGGGACTCCTCACCGGGAGCTGTTTTTT.

The gene calls are TRBV5-1 and TRBJ1-5; 12 nucleotides match TRBD1. This CDR3 has 15 residues. Germline V lookup: CDR1 SGHRS, CDR2 YFSETQ. With 3 bases clipped from V and 7 bases from J, the junction kept 5 bases outside the gene matches. In DNA form, the CDR3 reads TGCGCCAGCAGCTCCGGGACAGGGGGCGGGCAGCCCCAGCATTTT. Translation: CASSSGTGGGQPQHF.

The chain couples TRBV27 to TRBJ2-1, with 8 positions matching TRBD2. Germline V lookup: CDR1 MNHEY, CDR2 SMNVEV (reference sequence). This CDR3 region has 15 residues. Trimming at V came to 6 bases and at J to 6 bases, leaving 10 bases not matched to a gene. As DNA, the CDR3 is TGTGCCAGCAGCTCCTCCCCGGGAGGGGTCAATGAGCAGTTCTTC. This encodes CASSSSPGGVNEQFF.

The chain carries TRBV28 and TRBJ1-1; 12 nucleotides line up with TRBD1. Germline V gives CDR1 MDHEN, CDR2 SYDVKM. Trimming at V came to 6 bases and at J to 11 bases, leaving 10 bases not matched to a gene. The CDR3 extends over 14 amino acids. The CDR3 protein is CASSTGQGAGEAFF. CDR3 nucleotide sequence: TGTGCCAGCAGCACGGGACAGGGGGCCGGGGAGGCTTTCTTT.

The chain recombines TRBV7-6 with TRBJ1-3; D is unresolved. The CDR3 has 13 amino acids. Trimming shortened V by 5 bases and J by 4 bases, and 9 bases separated the two germline ends. CDR1 is SGHVS and CDR2 is FNYEAQ in the germline V gene. The CDR3 DNA follows: TGTGCCAGCAGCCCCAGTCAGGGAAACACCATATATTTT. This encodes CASSPSQGNTIYF.

A note on this clone: Other DNA sequences within the sample encode an identical CDR3. The chain employs TRBV27 and TRBJ2-1, with TRBD2 identical over 12 bases. CDR3 size: 17 residues. J lost 0 bases, V lost 5 bases, and 5 bases had no gene match. The germline gives CDR1 MNHEY, CDR2 SMNVEV (reference sequence). The chain's CDR3 is CASSPGLAGNSYNEQFF. CDR3 nucleotide sequence: TGTGCCAGCAGTCCCGGACTAGCGGGAAACTCCTACAATGAGCAGTTCTTC.

The CDR3 region is CATSRSSAGSPLHF. In DNA, the CDR3 is TGTGCCACCAGCAGATCAAGCGCTGGTTCACCCCTCCACTTT. The chain combines TRBV15 with TRBJ1-6; D uncertain. Trimming removed 2 bases at V and 9 bases at J, with 11 bases between. The CDR3 is 14 residues long. Germline V CDR1 and CDR2: LNHNV, YYDKDF (reference sequence).

Note on this clone: The sample holds other DNA sequences that translate to the same CDR3. This chain joins TRBV19 and TRBJ2-3; 8 nucleotides match TRBD1. Per germline, CDR1 LNHDA and CDR2 SQIVND (reference sequence). The CDR3 totals 15 residues. Germline trimming cut 1 base from V and 2 bases from J; bases unmatched to any gene: 2. The CDR3 DNA follows: TGTGCCAGTAGTATAGGACAGGGGCTCACAGATACGCAGTATTTT. Translation gives CASSIGQGLTDTQYF.

This clone has only one observation. V gene TRBV6-5 combines with J gene TRBJ1-3, with 8 positions matching TRBD1. The CDR3 has 16 residues. The germline gives CDR1 MNHEY, CDR2 SVGAGI. J lost 3 bases, V lost 2 bases, and 6 bases had no gene match. The CDR3 nucleotides read TGTGCCAGCAGTTACACCCGACAGGGGAGTGGAAACACCATATATTTT. Translating gives CASSYTRQGSGNTIYF.

The chain couples TRBV30 to TRBJ2-1, with TRBD2 matching over 12 bases. There are 14 residues in the CDR3. The V gene end was trimmed by 5 bases and the J gene end by 4 bases; junction bases not matched to a gene: 3. Germline loops: CDR1 GTSNPN, CDR2 SVGIG (reference sequence). The CDR3 DNA sequence: TGTGCCTGGTCGACTAGCGGGAGTTACAATGAGCAGTTCTTC. Residues: CAWSTSGSYNEQFF.

The chain couples TRBV6-1 to TRBJ2-7, with D tentatively TRBD1 (6 bases). Germline V gene sequence: CDR1 MNHNS, CDR2 SASEGT. This CDR3 is built from 12 residues. V was cut by 10 bases and J by 2 bases, with 12 bases left in between. The CDR3 region is CATTGFAYEQYF. In DNA form, the CDR3 reads TGTGCCACCACAGGGTTTGCCTACGAGCAGTACTTC.

The genes are TRBV13 and TRBJ1-1, with D maybe TRBD1 (6 bases). CDR1 is PRHDT, CDR2 FYEKMQ, per germline (reference sequence). The length of the CDR3 is 12 residues. V was pared by 6 bases and J by 6 bases, with 11 bases between. The CDR3 region is CASSLQGAEAFF. Written as DNA, the CDR3 is TGTGCCAGCAGTCTACAGGGCGCTGAAGCTTTCTTT.

The chain couples TRBV25-1 to TRBJ2-5; 9 bases fit TRBD2. This CDR3 region has 17 residues. J lost 5 bases, V lost 3 bases, and 13 bases had no gene match. The germline CDR1 and CDR2 sequences are MGHDK and SYGVNS. CDR3 DNA: TGTGCCAGCAGTGACCGAGGAGTAGCGGGAGATGGGGAGACCCAGTACTTC. Its translation: CASSDRGVAGDGETQYF.

The chain couples TRBV5-4 to TRBJ2-3, with D maybe TRBD2 (6 bases). Germline CDR1 reads SGHNT; CDR2 reads YYREEE (reference sequence). This CDR3 spans 14 amino acids. Trimming cost V 4 bases and J 1 base, with 10 bases left between them. The CDR3 DNA reads TGTGCCAGCAGCCAGGACTATCGCACAGATACGCAGTATTTT. Its protein is CASSQDYRTDTQYF.

This chain connects TRBV13 to TRBJ1-6; D remains unclear. The germline gives CDR1 PRHDT, CDR2 FYEKMQ (reference sequence). Deletions cut 1 base from V and 0 bases from J, with 13 bases between. This CDR3 region has 18 residues. The CDR3: CASSLASIGSSYNSPLHF. CDR3 sequence (DNA): TGTGCCAGCAGCTTAGCGTCGATCGGGAGCTCCTATAATTCACCCCTCCACTTT.

The chain uses TRBV30 and TRBJ2-3; D perhaps matches TRBD1 (6 bases). CDR3 length equals 15 residues. Trimming removed 8 bases at V and 5 bases at J, with 23 bases between. The germline gives CDR1 GTSNPN, CDR2 SVGIG (reference sequence). The CDR3 DNA reads as TGTGCCCATGGAAGGAGGAGGACAGAGGGAGATACGCAGTATTTT. Amino acid sequence: CAHGRRRTEGDTQYF.

V is TRBV5-1 and J is TRBJ1-4; D is undetermined. The germline gives CDR1 SGHRS, CDR2 YFSETQ. V shed 0 bases and J shed 2 bases, with 14 bases lying between them. The CDR3 has 17 residues. The CDR3, as DNA: TGCGCCAGCAGCTTGGTATTGTCGGTTGCGACTAATGAAAAACTGTTTTTT. Encoded protein: CASSLVLSVATNEKLFF. Full variable domain (remainder filled in from reference TRBV5-1 and TRBJ1-4): KAGVTQTPRYLIKTRGQQVTLSCSPISGHRSVSWYQQTPGQGLQFLFEYFSETQRNKGNFPGRFSGRQFSNSRSEMNVSTLELGDSALYLCASSLVLSVATNEKLFFGSGTQLSVL.

Only a few counts were recorded for this clone. The chain recombines TRBV11-2 with TRBJ2-7; tentatively, D is TRBD2 (6 bases). Germline V gene sequence: CDR1 SGHAT, CDR2 FQNNGV. This CDR3 region has 16 residues. The V gene lost 5 bases and the J gene lost 0 bases, with 17 bases spanning the gap. CDR3 nucleotides: TGTGCCAGCAGCAGGTCCGGGGGTGCAGCCTCCTACGAGCAGTACTTC. Protein sequence: CASSRSGGAASYEQYF.

This sequence joins TRBV30 and TRBJ1-1; 8 nucleotides agree with TRBD1. CDR3 length equals 13 residues. Germline V CDR1 and CDR2: GTSNPN, SVGIG (reference sequence). V trimming: 2 bases; J trimming: 8 bases; junction bases outside the gene matches: 7. CDR3 sequence: CAWSLGSGGEAFF. In DNA form, the CDR3 reads TGTGCCTGGAGTTTGGGATCAGGGGGCGAAGCTTTCTTT. The full variable domain, its missing parts supplied by reference TRBV30 and TRBJ1-1, is SQTIHQWPATLVQPVGSPLSLECTVEGTSNPNLYWYRQAAGRGLQLLFYSVGIGQISSEVPQNLSASRPQDRQFILSSKKLLLSDSGFYLCAWSLGSGGEAFFGQGTRLTVV.